This TCR beta chain was captured by sequencing in a study of T cell responses to AZD1222 COVID-19 vaccine. Study results and limitations: Possibly, clonal diversity was underestimated; donors were largely white British and included more females. Baseline antibody screening turned up just a handful of seropositive AZD1222 recipients.

The germline CDR1 and CDR2 sequences are SGHRS and YFSETQ. This CDR3 is 13 amino acids long. The ends were cut back, 5 bases at V and 0 bases at J, with 9 bases in the middle. This table comes from immunoSEQ multiplex PCR, and its TCRdb copy is limited to in-frame clones, with some not included. The top ten clones hold less than 25% of a sample with tens of thousands of clones, about four fifths of them seen once. As for this clone: Its target is unknown.

This clonotype originated in an adult who received the MenACWY meningococcal vaccine as a control. The sequenced sample was peripheral blood, obtained 28 days after the second dose of the MenACWY control vaccine. The gene calls are TRBV5-1 and TRBJ2-7; D might be TRBD2 (6 bases). The CDR3 DNA is TGCGCCAGCAGTGGGGGGAGCTCCTACGAGCAGTACTTC. It yields the protein CASSGGSSYEQYF.